Listed below are T cell receptor beta chains from one sample, sequenced in a study of OX40 agonist ivuxolimab in advanced cancers. Produced via immunoSEQ multiplex PCR; TCRdb's table is partial and in-frame only. The profile covers tens of thousands of clones, with approximately 80% appearing a single time and 5.5% to 7.5% taken by the ten largest. The specimen was CD4+ or CD8+ T cells sorted from blood, collected in a trial of the OX40 agonist ivuxolimab. The receptor source for this set is an adult with an advanced solid tumor such as melanoma, head and neck, liver or kidney cancer. CDR3s include the opening cysteine and the closing phenylalanine or tryptophan. The order of the fields is CDR3 DNA, CDR3 protein, V gene, clone size, J gene, D gene. The D gene is left open where the match is weak. The listing skips clone size in some rows; elsewhere it reads once, few, many or a size class.

TGTGCCAGCTCACCGCGCCTAGCAAAGGGCGCCTACAATGAGCAGTTCTTC,CASSPRLAKGAYNEQFF,TRBV18,.,TRBJ2-1,.
TGTGCCAGCAGCGTAGAGGCAGGAACCTACGAGCAGTACTTC,CASSVEAGTYEQYF,TRBV9,.,TRBJ2-7,.
TGTGCAGAGGGAGCCGACACCGGGGAGCTGTTTTTT,CAEGADTGELFF,TRBV7-9,.,TRBJ2-2,.
TGTGCCAGCAGCTTATATGGGGGCCGTGATGAGCAGTTCTTC,CASSLYGGRDEQFF,TRBV7-2,once,TRBJ2-1,.
TGCGCCAGCAGCCATTCTAGCGGTTCCTACGAGCAGTACTTC,CASSHSSGSYEQYF,TRBV4-3,.,TRBJ2-7,TRBD2
TGTGCCAGCCGGAGGAGGACCGGGGATAATTCACCCCTCCACTTT,CASRRRTGDNSPLHF,TRBV6-5,few,TRBJ1-6,.
TGTGCCAGCTCACCACCGTCAGGGGGGTATGGCTACACCTTC,CASSPPSGGYGYTF,TRBV18,medium-sized,TRBJ1-2,TRBD1
TGTGCCAGCAGCTCTAGCGGGGGGCGGGACAATGAGCAGTTCTTC,CASSSSGGRDNEQFF,TRBV5-4,.,TRBJ2-1,TRBD2
TGTGCCAGCAGCCAAGATAGGGGACAGTCGGGAAACACCATATATTTT,CASSQDRGQSGNTIYF,TRBV4-2,.,TRBJ1-3,TRBD1
TGTGCCAGCAGCTTGCGGACAGGGGATGGCTACACCTTC,CASSLRTGDGYTF,TRBV7-3,.,TRBJ1-2,TRBD1
TGTGCCAGCAGTTTCGCGAATGAAGCTTTCTTT,CASSFANEAFF,TRBV28,.,TRBJ1-1,.
TGTGCCAGCAGCTCAAATCGGGGGACTAGCGGGAGCTATGAGCAGTACTTC,CASSSNRGTSGSYEQYF,TRBV7-9,.,TRBJ2-7,TRBD2
TGTGCCAGCTCGCCAACGACCGGATCCTACAATGAGCAGTTCTTC,CASSPTTGSYNEQFF,TRBV18,.,TRBJ2-1,.